This T cell receptor beta chain comes out of a study of T cells after yellow fever vaccination. General study results and limits: Researchers report a weaker secondary response that nonetheless peaked faster, day 5 versus 15. Most clones from primary vaccination were detected again post-booster (roughly 95% CD4, 88% CD8). Any FACS-sorted repertoire could hold abundant clonotypes that contaminate it from the bulk population.

Germline V gene sequence: CDR1 MNHEY, CDR2 SVGEGT. V was pared by 7 bases and J by 8 bases, with 14 bases between. The CDR3 runs to 12 residues. This clonotype occurred a few times. UMIs and a universal primer site were added when TCR cDNA was made by 5'RACE template switching. TCRdb re-derived calls from the 5' RACE reads in MiXCR, one entry per CDR3 protein. The data show 55,000 or so distinct CDR3 sequences, with 5% to 8.5% seen just once and roughly 26% held by the top ten. The chain carries TRBV6-2 or TRBV6-3 and TRBJ1-2; no clear D gene. The material was CD8+ T cells not binding an NS4B(214-222) dextramer, sorted from PBMCs, obtained 45 days after the first yellow fever vaccination. The sequence came from a man younger than 35 who received the YFV17D yellow fever vaccine. The CDR3 protein is CASTGNLGGYTF. The CDR3 DNA is TGTGCCAGCACCGGTAATCTAGGCGGCTACACCTTC.